This TCR beta chain was observed in a study of technical replicates of blood from several donors (dated by TCRdb to 2017 to 2019). On this clone itself: Which antigen it targets is not known. No qualities accompany the bases; no much larger clone lies one base away.

The library was produced with the immunoSEQ multiplex PCR assay. TCRdb took this table from immuneACCESS and kept in-frame rearrangements with V and J called. Such tables lack part of the clones; where checked against another copy, unresolved V genes explain under half of the gap, and the rest is unexplained. Recorded for this sample are approximately 13,000 clones; about 82% of them occurred a single time. More than 9% of the sample goes to the ten largest clones. The specimen was PBMCs. The receptor comes from a human donor in good health.

The sequenced DNA: TGCAGCGCCTCGGGACAGGCCGCGGAGACCCAGTACTTC. It encodes CSASGQAAETQYF. The chain links TRBV29-1 with TRBJ2-5, with TRBD1 identical over 8 junction bases. Including the terminal cysteine and phenylalanine, the CDR3 comprises 13 residues. Just CDR3 DNA is preserved here, 39 bases in frame from base 1. Per the germline V gene, SQVTM is the CDR1 and ANQGSEA is the CDR2. The V end gives up 7 bases and the J end 5 bases, leaving 9 bases in the junction not matched to a gene.